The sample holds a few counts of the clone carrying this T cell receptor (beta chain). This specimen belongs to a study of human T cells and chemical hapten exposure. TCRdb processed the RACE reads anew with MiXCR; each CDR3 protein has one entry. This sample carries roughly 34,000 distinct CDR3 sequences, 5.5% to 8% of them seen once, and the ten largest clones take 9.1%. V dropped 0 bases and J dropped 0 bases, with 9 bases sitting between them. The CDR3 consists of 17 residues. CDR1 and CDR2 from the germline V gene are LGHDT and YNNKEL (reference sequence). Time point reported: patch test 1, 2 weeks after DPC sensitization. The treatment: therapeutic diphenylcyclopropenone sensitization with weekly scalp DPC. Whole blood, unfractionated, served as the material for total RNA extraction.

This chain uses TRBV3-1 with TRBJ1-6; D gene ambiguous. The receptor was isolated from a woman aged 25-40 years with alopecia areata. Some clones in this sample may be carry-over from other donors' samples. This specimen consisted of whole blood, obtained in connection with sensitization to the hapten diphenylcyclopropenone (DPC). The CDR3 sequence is CASSQDGAPSYNSPLHF. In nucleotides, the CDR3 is TGTGCCAGCAGCCAAGATGGTGCACCCTCCTATAATTCACCCCTCCACTTT.